This TCR beta chain was documented in a study of T cells in women clearing cervical HPV infection. Study-level information: Case blood was drawn when the lesion was first found; control blood after infection became undetectable. Study-level findings and limits: Repertoire richness, not evenness, was significantly elevated in CIN3+ cases versus controls. Richness plus V gene abundances separated cases from controls with AUC around 0.79.

Remarks on this clone: Its specificity is unknown. The read terminates 3 residues before the CDR3 end, so the remaining end is supplied by the germline J gene.

The CDR3 sequence is 14 residues long. V lost 2 bases and J 0 bases, leaving 7 bases between the germline ends. CDR1 is LNHDA and CDR2 is SQIVND in the germline V gene (reference sequence). Libraries were prepared by immunoSEQ multiplex PCR; TCRdb keeps only in-frame clonotypes and omits some of them. Reported are 40,000 or so clones; the ten largest clones contain 6% to 6.5%. The sample comprised blood buffy coat. This TCR derives from a woman between 18 and 70 years old with a cervical HPV16 infection that either progressed to CIN3+ or cleared (not recorded which). The chain is built from TRBV19 and TRBJ1-2; D call uncertain. This chain's CDR3 is CASSIQEANYGYTF. The DNA read from the CDR3 is TGTGCCAGTAGTATACAGGAAGCTAACTATGGC.